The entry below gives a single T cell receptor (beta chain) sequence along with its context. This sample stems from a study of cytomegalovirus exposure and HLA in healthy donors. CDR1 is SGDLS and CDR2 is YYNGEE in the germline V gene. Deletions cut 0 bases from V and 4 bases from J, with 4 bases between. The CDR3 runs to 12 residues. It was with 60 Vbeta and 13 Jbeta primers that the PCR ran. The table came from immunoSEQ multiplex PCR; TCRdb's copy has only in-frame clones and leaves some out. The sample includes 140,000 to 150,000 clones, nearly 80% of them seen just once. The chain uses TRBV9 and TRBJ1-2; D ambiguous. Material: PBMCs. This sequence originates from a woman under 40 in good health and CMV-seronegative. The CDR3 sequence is CASSVAGYGYTF. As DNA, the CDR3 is TGTGCCAGCAGCGTAGCAGGCTATGGCTACACCTTC.